This paragraph reports one T cell receptor (beta chain). The data derive from a study of cytomegalovirus exposure and HLA in healthy donors. A multiplex PCR was run with 60 Vbeta primers and 13 Jbeta primers. Clones were sequenced by immunoSEQ multiplex PCR, and TCRdb holds only the in-frame ones, with some missing. The sample lists roughly 180,000 clones; 65% to 85% were seen once. Likely unrecorded immune exposures existed in these nominally healthy donors. V was shortened by 1 base and J by 4 bases, with 5 bases between the two germline ends. Germline V CDR1 and CDR2: SGHTA, FQGNSA. CDR3 length: 13 residues.

This sequence originates from a woman in her fifties or sixties in good health and CMV-seropositive. The material sequenced was PBMCs. This chain uses TRBV7-2 with TRBJ2-1; D is unclear. For the CDR3, the DNA is TGTGCCAGCAGCTTAGTCGGGTACAATGAGCAGTTCTTC. It yields the protein CASSLVGYNEQFF.